Following are 10 T cell receptor beta chains from one sample sequenced in a study of blood T cell repertoires in COVID-19. The assay was immunoSEQ multiplex PCR, and TCRdb's table has in-frame clones only and misses some. The sample lists tens of thousands of clones, about 88% seen once, with 10% to 11% in the top ten. Sequencing was performed on peripheral blood. These receptors were taken from a human donor in a cohort sampled during active COVID-19.

On this clone itself: The germline gene is not matched at one end of the junction; a read error may be the cause. The chain links TRBV6-5 to TRBJ2-1, with 7 bases that match TRBD1. CDR3 length equals 12 residues. CDR1 is MNHEY and CDR2 is SVGAGI in the germline V gene. CDR3 DNA: TGTGCCGGCAGTCCCGACAGGGCTGAGCAGTTCTTC. Residues: CAGSPDRAEQFF.

This chain links TRBV28 with TRBJ2-5, with TRBD2 matching over 9 bases. V shed 3 bases and J 2 bases; nucleotides not matched to a gene: 16. The CDR3 contains 19 residues. Looked up from germline, CDR1 is MDHEN and CDR2 is SYDVKM. The CDR3 region has the DNA TGTGCCAGCAGTTTTTCGGCGGGAGGGCCCAGGGGGGGGCAAGAGACCCAGTACTTC. Translated: CASSFSAGGPRGGQETQYF.

This clone has just a few counts. The rearrangement joins TRBV5-1 to TRBJ1-5; weak D call: TRBD1 (5 bases). CDR1 and CDR2 (germline): SGHRS, YFSETQ. Trimming took 0 bases from V and 9 from J, leaving 16 bases between them. The CDR3 is made up of 15 amino acids. The CDR3 protein is CASSLEAPGKRPQHF. The CDR3 DNA is TGCGCCAGCAGCTTGGAGGCCCCAGGGAAGAGGCCCCAGCATTTT.

V gene TRBV5-4 combines with J gene TRBJ2-3; D is ambiguous. The CDR3 runs to 13 residues. Per germline, CDR1 SGHNT and CDR2 YYREEE (reference sequence). V was trimmed by 1 base and J by 5 bases, leaving 8 bases between them. The CDR3 sequence: CASSLPGRDTQYF. In DNA, the CDR3 is TGTGCCAGCAGCTTGCCAGGCCGAGATACGCAGTATTTT.

V usage is TRBV11-3 and J usage is TRBJ1-6; D gene ambiguous. The CDR3 totals 14 residues. CDR1 and CDR2 from the germline V gene are SGHNT and YENEEA. The V and J ends lost 3 bases and 7 bases respectively, with 10 bases between them. The CDR3 DNA follows: TGTGCCAGCAGCTTCGGTCGAACGAATTCACCCCTCCACTTT. Protein: CASSFGRTNSPLHF.

The J gene is TRBJ2-7, the V gene TRBV4-1, with D possibly being TRBD1 (5 bases). Germline CDR1 is MGHRA and CDR2 is YSYEKL. V was cut by 1 base and J by 6 bases, with 7 bases left in between. The CDR3 is 12 residues long. The CDR3 spells CASSQGGPEQYF. For the CDR3, the DNA is TGCGCCAGCAGCCAAGGGGGCCCCGAGCAGTACTTC.

The gene calls are TRBV4-1 and TRBJ2-7; 9 bases map to TRBD2. Per germline, CDR1 MGHRA and CDR2 YSYEKL. This CDR3 comprises 15 residues. With V trimmed by 0 bases and J by 0 bases, 0 bases remained unmatched. The CDR3 DNA is TGCGCCAGCAGCCAAGATAGCGGGAGCTCCTACGAGCAGTACTTC. Translation: CASSQDSGSSYEQYF.

The J gene is TRBJ2-1, the V gene TRBV2; 7 bases match TRBD2. CDR3 length: 15 residues. From germline, CDR1 is SNHLY and CDR2 FYNNEI. Trimming at V came to 0 bases and at J to 7 bases, leaving 6 bases not matched to a gene. The CDR3 sequence: CASSEAPWGGNEQFF. The CDR3 DNA reads as TGTGCCAGCAGTGAAGCGCCCTGGGGGGGGAATGAGCAGTTCTTC.

The chain joins TRBV5-1 to TRBJ2-7, with 9 bases matching TRBD1. The J segment lost 1 base and the V segment lost 4 bases, leaving 6 bases of the junction unmatched. The CDR3 consists of 15 residues. CDR1 is SGHRS, CDR2 YFSETQ, per germline. The CDR3 DNA reads TGCGCCAGCAGCCCTGGCGGGACAGGGTCCTACGAGCAGTACTTC. It is translated as CASSPGGTGSYEQYF.

This clone occurred a few times. Other DNA sequences of this sample code for an identical CDR3. The chain uses TRBV7-3 and TRBJ2-1, with D perhaps matching TRBD2 (6 bases). The CDR3 totals 14 residues. Germline loops: CDR1 SGHTA, CDR2 FQGTGA. Trimming took 0 bases from V and 7 from J, leaving 10 bases between them. The CDR3 reads CASSLTAGRNEQFF. The DNA for the CDR3 is TGTGCCAGCAGCTTAACGGCGGGGAGAAATGAGCAGTTCTTC.